This TCR beta chain was identified during a study of T cells in Graves' hyperthyroidism and ophthalmopathy. Findings and caveats of the study: It was a median around seven months before onset that the model predicted ophthalmopathy.

Exclusions: uncontrolled infection, other autoimmune disease, pregnancy, lactation. Diagnosis relied on clinical symptoms, serum thyroxine and TRAb, thyroid ultrasound and orbital computed tomography. PBMCs came from around 9.7 ml fresh peripheral blood. This clonotype was counted at least ten times. Its target is not known. Trimming removed 2 bases from V and 8 bases from J, with 15 bases in between. The germline gives CDR1 SEHNR, CDR2 FQNEAQ (reference sequence). The CDR3 totals 15 residues. The investigators amplified TCR beta CDR3 regions from RNA transcripts. With the HTBI primer set, the TCR CDR3 went through a first round of RT-PCR. TCRdb fed the multiplex PCR reads into MiXCR, producing one record per CDR3 protein. The data hold some 600,000 distinct CDR3 sequences, with 14% observed a single time.

The chain combines TRBV7-9 with TRBJ1-4; D call uncertain. The clonotype originates from a young woman with Graves' hyperthyroidism that later progressed to Graves' ophthalmopathy. The sample comprised blood. CDR3 protein: CASSLSEGSGEKLFF. Written as DNA, the CDR3 is TGTGCCAGCAGCTTAAGTGAGGGCTCTGGAGAAAAACTGTTTTTT. Full variable domain (rest looked up from reference TRBV7-9 and TRBJ1-4): DTGVSQNPRHKITKRGQNVTFRCDPISEHNRLYWYRQTLGQGPEFLTYFQNEAQLEKSRLLSDRFSAERPKGSFSTLEIQRTEQGDSAMYLCASSLSEGSGEKLFFGSGTQLSVL.